This T cell receptor beta chain comes out of a study of diagnostic markers for celiac disease (dated by TCRdb to about 2020). Sequencing relied on an Illumina MiSeq. TCRdb reprocessed the reads, so every CDR3 protein sequence counts as one entry and DNA is not shown. The table of this sample itemizes 5,500 to 7,000 distinct CDR3 sequences. The ten largest clones add up to 5% to 7% of the sample. No count is recorded, but by frequency this clonotype is medium-sized (0.01 to 0.1%). Its antigen specificity is not known. From its cysteine to its phenylalanine, the CDR3 spans 19 amino acids. No DNA was logged. CDR1 and CDR2 are read off the germline V gene (reference sequence) as DFQATT and SNEGSKA.

The sample taken for sequencing was either unsorted cells or a sorted T cell fraction (not recorded which). The source is a human donor. This table probably holds off-target reads from a library built for another chain. Recombination connected TRBV20-1 to TRBJ2-1; checking the TCRdb D call of TRBD2 is not possible without DNA. The CDR3 sequence is CSARPATSPLAGGPGEQFF.